The next 16 T cell receptor beta chains were all read from a single sample in a study of regulatory T cells in long-lasting Graves disease. Documented time point: newly diagnosed GD, antithyroid drugs for less than 3 months. From RNA extracted from PBMCs, the TCR library was made. HTBI primers from iRepertoire and Arm-PCR of CDR3 regions yielded the TCR beta libraries. TCRdb redid the calling of the multiplex PCR reads with MiXCR, one entry per CDR3 protein. The sample has approximately 540,000 distinct CDR3 sequences, around 13% seen once. These data were also filed under a second study, of T cells in Graves' hyperthyroidism and ophthalmopathy.

The sample in question was peripheral blood mononuclear cells (PBMCs), obtained at new diagnosis, from a patient treated with antithyroid drugs. These receptors were collected from a woman under 40 with Graves disease.

This clonotype was found many times. The chain couples TRBV2 to TRBJ1-1; D is perhaps TRBD1 (6 bases). V shed 7 bases and J shed 7 bases, with 13 bases lying between them. The CDR3 totals 12 residues. CDR1 and CDR2 (germline): SNHLY, FYNNEI. The CDR3 DNA reads TGTGCCAGCAATAAGCTGACAGGTGAAGCTTTCTTT. As protein: CASNKLTGEAFF.

The table lists this clonotype with many counts. This chain connects TRBV2 to TRBJ1-6; possible D gene TRBD1, 6 bases. The CDR3 covers 17 residues. Looked up from germline, CDR1 is SNHLY and CDR2 is FYNNEI. V was pared by 3 bases and J by 6 bases, with 18 bases between. Here the CDR3 reads CASSEPGGLGANSPLHF. CDR3 DNA: TGTGCCAGCAGTGAGCCGGGGGGCCTCGGGGCTAATTCACCCCTCCACTTT.

This clonotype was picked up many times. This chain uses TRBV20-1 with TRBJ2-3; 8 bases map to TRBD2. Germline loops: CDR1 DFQATT, CDR2 SNEGSKA (reference sequence). The CDR3 spans 14 residues. The J segment lost 4 bases and the V segment lost 5 bases, leaving 8 bases of the junction unmatched. In DNA, the CDR3 is TGCAGTGCTCCCTTACCGGGACTAGCAGATACGCAGTATTTT. This encodes CSAPLPGLADTQYF.

The chain combines TRBV6-2 or TRBV6-3 with TRBJ2-3; 9 bases line up with TRBD2. Looked up from germline, CDR1 is MNHEY and CDR2 is SVGEGT. This CDR3 has 18 amino acids. Unmatched junction bases numbered 16, after V lost 5 bases and J lost 4 bases. The CDR3 spells CASSPGWGIAGVSDTQYF. DNA of the CDR3: TGTGCCAGCAGTCCGGGTTGGGGAATAGCGGGAGTCTCAGATACGCAGTATTTT.

This clonotype was recorded a few times. The chain links TRBV5-4 to TRBJ2-1; a weak D match, TRBD2 (5 bases). The CDR3 totals 16 residues. The germline gives CDR1 SGHNT, CDR2 YYREEE (reference sequence). The ends were cut back, 5 bases at V and 4 bases at J, with 19 bases in the middle. CDR3 in DNA: TGTGCCAGCAGTCTTGCGGTGGAGGACCCTTACAATGAGCAGTTCTTC. It codes for CASSLAVEDPYNEQFF.

As concerns this clonotype: This may stem from a read error, because a much larger clone lies one nucleotide away. This chain links TRBV5-8 with TRBJ1-4, with 7 bases fitting TRBD1. The CDR3 runs to 16 residues. Germline V gene lookup returns CDR1 SGHTS and CDR2 YDEGEE. DNA of the CDR3: TGTGCCAGCAGCCCGGGACAGAGTCCAACTAATGAAAAACTGCTTTTT. Translating gives CASSPGQSPTNEKLLF.

This clonotype came up many times. The V call is TRBV6-5, the J call TRBJ2-7; D gene ambiguous. The ends were cut back, 0 bases at V and 0 bases at J, with 6 bases in the middle. Germline assignment: CDR1 MNHEY and CDR2 SVGAGI. The CDR3 extends over 14 amino acids. For the CDR3, the DNA is TGTGCCAGCAGTTACTCCAAGGCCTCCTACGAGCAGTACTTC. This codes for CASSYSKASYEQYF.

The sample holds many counts of this clonotype. V and J are TRBV28 and TRBJ2-1; the D is unclear. Gene TRBJ2-5 matches the end of the DNA better, so the J call may be wrong. Germline CDR1 is MDHEN and CDR2 is SYDVKM. The CDR3 contains 16 residues. The CDR3 spells CASSLPSSVLAETQYF. For the CDR3, the DNA is TGTGCCAGCAGTTTACCCTCCTCCGTACTGGCGGAGACCCAGTACTTC.

This clonotype was recorded a few times. This chain uses TRBV6-2 or TRBV6-3 with TRBJ1-6; the D is unclear. There are 13 residues in the CDR3. The germline V and J ends were trimmed by 6 bases and 10 bases, with 13 bases remaining between them. The germline V gene has CDR1 MNHEY and CDR2 SVGEGT. The CDR3 is CASRSGVASPLHF. The CDR3 nucleotides are TGTGCCAGCAGGTCCGGTGTCGCATCACCCCTCCACTTT.

The V and J genes are TRBV7-8 and TRBJ2-2; 10 positions match TRBD1. CDR3 length: 15 amino acids. In germline, CDR1 is SGHVS, CDR2 FQNEAQ. V gave up 6 bases and J gave up 5 bases; unmatched junction bases: 6. Here the CDR3 DNA reads TGTGCCAGCAGGAAAGGGACAGGGGTTACCGGGGAGCTGTTTTTT. It translates to CASRKGTGVTGELFF.

Details on this clonotype: A much larger clonotype is one base distant, so this may be a read error. The chain uses TRBV18 and TRBJ1-1, with 12 bases aligning to TRBD1. Germline trimming cut 1 base from V and 10 bases from J; bases unmatched to any gene: 13. Germline V gene data show CDR1 as KGHSH and CDR2 as LQKENI. This CDR3 has 17 residues. The CDR3: CASSPQTLGQGAVGAFF. In nucleotides, the CDR3 is TGTGCCAGCTCACCACAGACTCTGGGACAGGGGGCAGTAGGAGCTTTCTTT.

The sample holds many counts of this clonotype. The chain joins TRBV2 to TRBJ1-5; no firm D call. The germline V and J ends were trimmed by 6 bases and 1 base, with 7 bases remaining between them. The germline gives CDR1 SNHLY, CDR2 FYNNEI. The CDR3 length is 13 residues. CDR3 nucleotides: TGTGCCAGCAGCGCCACGAGCAATCAGCCCCAGCATTTT. Residues: CASSATSNQPQHF.

V is TRBV7-9 and J is TRBJ2-5, with 13 nucleotides matching TRBD2. Unmatched junction bases numbered 5, after V lost 3 bases and J lost 1 base. Looked up from germline, CDR1 is SEHNR and CDR2 is FQNEAQ (reference sequence). The CDR3 consists of 17 residues. The CDR3 loop reads CASSLGGLAGTQETQYF. Here the CDR3 DNA reads TGTGCCAGCAGCTTGGGGGGACTAGCGGGGACCCAAGAGACCCAGTACTTC.

This clonotype occurred a few times. This rearrangement joins TRBV6-1 to TRBJ1-1; the D gene is possibly TRBD1 (6 bases). V was clipped by 5 bases and J by 0 bases, with 10 bases between them. This CDR3 spans 14 amino acids. The germline V gene encodes CDR1 MNHNS and CDR2 SASEGT. The CDR3 DNA reads TGTGCCAGCAGTATCAACAGGGTGAACACTGAAGCTTTCTTT. As protein: CASSINRVNTEAFF.

The chain links TRBV4-3 to TRBJ2-2; the D is unclear. Germline V gene data show CDR1 as LGHNA and CDR2 as YSLEER. This CDR3 is built from 16 residues. V was clipped by 5 bases and J by 0 bases, with 13 bases between them. The CDR3 spells CASSEMDGANTGELFF. In DNA form, the CDR3 reads TGCGCCAGCAGCGAGATGGACGGCGCGAACACCGGGGAGCTGTTTTTT.

Ten or more counts support this clonotype. This sequence joins TRBV27 and TRBJ2-1, with TRBD2 as a possible D gene (7 bases). The CDR3 sequence is 14 residues long. V lost 5 bases to trimming and J lost 7 bases, with 15 bases between them. Germline V CDR1 and CDR2: MNHEY, SMNVEV (reference sequence). CDR3 protein: CASSLRGGPNEQFF. DNA for the CDR3: TGTGCCAGCAGTCTCCGCGGGGGCCCGAATGAGCAGTTCTTC.